This passage covers 4 T cell receptor beta chains from one sample sequenced in a study of beta chain features in type 1 diabetes. The isolated RNA, all of it, was reverse transcribed, so expressed TCRB transcripts were what got sequenced. Here immunoSEQ multiplex PCR was the method, and the copy in TCRdb shows in-frame clones only, minus some. The sample lists around 500,000 clones; 10% to 12% were seen once. The sequenced sample consisted of naive CD4+ T cells from blood. These receptor sequences come from a woman under 30 in good health.

With regard to this clone: Other DNA sequences in the sample encode the same CDR3. The J gene is TRBJ2-7, the V gene TRBV2, with TRBD1 as a possible D gene (6 bases). Germline CDR1 reads SNHLY; CDR2 reads FYNNEI. The CDR3 totals 12 residues. V shed 4 bases and J shed 4 bases, with 8 bases lying between them. This chain's CDR3 is CASSGQGYEQYV. The CDR3 region has the DNA TGTGCCAGCAGTGGTCAGGGGTACGAGCAGTACGTC.

The sample holds a few counts of this clone. The chain carries TRBV18 and TRBJ2-1; 7 bases fit TRBD1. V shed 3 bases and J 5 bases; nucleotides not matched to a gene: 4. The germline V gene has CDR1 KGHSH and CDR2 LQKENI. The CDR3 consists of 14 residues. CDR3 DNA sequence: TGTGCCAGCTCACCCCTAACAGGGGACAATGAGCAGTTCTTC. This translates into CASSPLTGDNEQFF.

In this sample, this clone turned up a few times. This chain joins TRBV6-6 and TRBJ2-3; D unclear. Trimming cost V 6 bases and J 1 base, with 5 bases left between them. The CDR3 is made up of 12 amino acids. Germline V gene lookup returns CDR1 MNHNY and CDR2 SVGAGI (reference sequence). The CDR3, as DNA: TGTGCCAGCAGACTGGGCACAGATACGCAGTATTTT. Its protein product is CASRLGTDTQYF.

With respect to this clone: This may be a read error, as it is one base from a much larger clone. This rearrangement joins TRBV7-7 to TRBJ2-3; D may correspond to TRBD1 or TRBD2 (5 bases each). This CDR3 has 14 residues. Germline-derived CDR1 and CDR2 are SSHAT and FNYEAQ (reference sequence). Deletions cut 1 base from V and 1 base from J, with 6 bases between. Written as DNA, the CDR3 is TGTGCCAGCAGCTTAGTGGGGGGCACAGATACGCAGTATTTT. This translates into CASSLVGGTDTQYF.